This TCR beta chain was obtained from a study of Graves' ophthalmopathy and Graves' hyperthyroidism. The CDR3 contains 16 residues. Trimming cost V 10 bases and J 0 bases; bases outside gene matches: 11. Germline assignment: CDR1 MNHNS and CDR2 SASEGT. Study observations and caveats: Most expanded clonotypes from thyroid (those above 0.001 frequency) were also found in blood.

TCR beta CDR3 regions were amplified from RNA transcripts. The first-round RT-PCR employed HTBI primers together with the Qiagen OneStep RT-PCR kit. A multiplex PCR was then performed as the second round. MiXCR, applied by TCRdb to the multiplex PCR reads, yields one record per CDR3 protein. The sample contains roughly 350,000 distinct CDR3 sequences, 17% of which appear only once. On this clonotype itself: The antigen remains undetermined.

The receptor was isolated from an adult woman with stable Graves' hyperthyroidism. This chain connects TRBV6-1 to TRBJ2-4, with 8 nucleotides matching TRBD2. The material sequenced was peripheral blood. This chain's CDR3 is CATRGSGIRAKNIQYF. In nucleotides, the CDR3 is TGTGCCACGCGGGGTAGCGGGATTAGAGCCAAAAACATTCAGTACTTC.